The source of this T cell receptor beta chain is a study of identical twins. Donors were all healthy Caucasians. The CDR3 covers 13 residues. Germline CDR1 reads MNHNS; CDR2 reads SASEGT. The V gene lost 4 bases and the J gene lost 7 bases, with 14 bases spanning the gap. Points on this clonotype: The antigen is unknown.

General study findings and limits: Fewer insertions characterized abundant cord blood beta clonotypes, whereas memory repertoires showed none. Not following the same donors, the study drew its conclusions from cross-sectional statistical analysis.

TCRdb reanalysed the 5' RACE reads using MiXCR and keeps one entry per CDR3 protein. The sample lists approximately 1.8 million distinct CDR3 sequences, around a third occurring once. Sequenced: cord blood. V is TRBV6-1 and J is TRBJ2-7, with unresolved D. This clonotype was obtained from a newborn girl in good health. The CDR3 nucleotides are TGTGCCAGCAGTGTAAGCCGAGCCCCGGAGCAGTACTTC. The encoded protein is CASSVSRAPEQYF.